This T cell receptor (beta chain) was recovered during a study of T cells after yellow fever vaccination. On the study more broadly: Libraries from low-cell-number fractions were prepared with the SMART-Seq v4 Ultra Low Input RNA kit. Study-wide results and limits: When the response was secondary, it was weaker but reached its peak faster, day 5 versus 15.

UMIs were added to TCR cDNA along with a universal primer site when it was made by 5'RACE template switching. MiXCR, run by TCRdb on the 5' RACE reads, gives a single entry per CDR3 protein. The repertoire holds about 260,000 distinct CDR3 sequences, with around 13% as singletons. Note on this clonotype: What it recognizes is unknown.

The CDR3 is 14 residues long. V dropped 1 base and J dropped 10; count of bases not matched to a gene: 5. CDR1 and CDR2 from the germline V gene are SGHRS and YFSETQ. V gene TRBV5-1 combines with J gene TRBJ1-6; 7 nucleotides align to TRBD1. The source material was CD4+ T cells sorted from PBMCs, sampled 45 days after the yellow fever booster vaccination. The receptor's source is a man aged 25 to 40 who received the YFV17D yellow fever vaccine. The CDR3 DNA sequence: TGCGCCAGCAGCTTGTGGGACAGAACATCACCCCTCCACTTT. Translation: CASSLWDRTSPLHF.